The source of this T cell receptor beta chain is a study of blood T cell repertoires in COVID-19. For the study at large: Sample material is recorded as cDNA or gDNA derived from T cells, B-cell-depleted T cells, or PBMCs.

Methods used by the authors: Reference gene primers were amplified, and this amplification served to estimate nucleated cell counts. Produced via immunoSEQ multiplex PCR; TCRdb's table is partial and in-frame only. V and J calls and clone size are those listed in that table; D and trimming were worked out from the DNA. The table lists some 76,000 clones, about 81% of them singletons. V trimming: 3 bases; J trimming: 1 base; junction bases outside the gene matches: 4. The germline V gene encodes CDR1 GTSNPN and CDR2 SVGIG (reference sequence). CDR3 size: 14 residues. Sequencing was done on a sample of peripheral blood. The genes are TRBV30 and TRBJ2-7; 9 nucleotides agree with TRBD1. This TCR derives from a human donor in a cohort sampled during active COVID-19. The CDR3 nucleotides are TGTGCCTGGAGAACCGGGACAGGGTCCTACGAGCAGTACTTC. Amino acids: CAWRTGTGSYEQYF.